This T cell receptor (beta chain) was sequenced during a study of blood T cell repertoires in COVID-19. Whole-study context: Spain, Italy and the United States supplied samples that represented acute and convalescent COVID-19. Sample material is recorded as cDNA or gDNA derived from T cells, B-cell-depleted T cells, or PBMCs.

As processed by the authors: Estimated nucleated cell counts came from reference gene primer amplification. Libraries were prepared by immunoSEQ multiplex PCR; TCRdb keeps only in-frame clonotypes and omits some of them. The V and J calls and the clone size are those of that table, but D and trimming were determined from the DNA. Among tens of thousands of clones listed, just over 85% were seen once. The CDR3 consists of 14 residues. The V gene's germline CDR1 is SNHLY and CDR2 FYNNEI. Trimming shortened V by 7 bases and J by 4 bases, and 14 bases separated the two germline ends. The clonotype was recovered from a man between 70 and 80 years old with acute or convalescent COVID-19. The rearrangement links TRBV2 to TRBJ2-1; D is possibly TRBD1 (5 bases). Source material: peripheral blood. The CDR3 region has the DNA TGTGCCAGCAACCTGGGGCAGTTATACAATGAGCAGTTCTTC. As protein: CASNLGQLYNEQFF.